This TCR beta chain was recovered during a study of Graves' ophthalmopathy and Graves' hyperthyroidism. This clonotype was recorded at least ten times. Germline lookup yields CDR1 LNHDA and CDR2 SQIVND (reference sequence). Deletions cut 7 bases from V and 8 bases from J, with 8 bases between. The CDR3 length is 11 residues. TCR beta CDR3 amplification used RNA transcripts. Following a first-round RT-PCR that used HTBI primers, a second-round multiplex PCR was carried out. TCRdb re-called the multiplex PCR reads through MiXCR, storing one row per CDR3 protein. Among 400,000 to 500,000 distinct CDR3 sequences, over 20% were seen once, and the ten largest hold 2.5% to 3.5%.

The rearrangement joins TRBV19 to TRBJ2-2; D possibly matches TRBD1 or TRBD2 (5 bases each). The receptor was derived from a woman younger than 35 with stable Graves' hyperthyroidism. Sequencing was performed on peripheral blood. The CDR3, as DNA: TGTGCCAGTACCTGGGGGGGGGAGCTGTTTTTT. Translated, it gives CASTWGGELFF.